The TCR beta chain described here comes from a study of blood T cell repertoires in COVID-19. Overall study context: The study drew acute and convalescent COVID-19 samples from the United States, Italy and Spain. PBMCs, B-cell-depleted T cells, or T cells were the source of the cDNA or gDNA that made up the material.

In the authors' methods: The authors estimated nucleated cell counts from reference gene primer amplification. Some clones are missing from TCRdb's copy, which holds only in-frame ones; the method was immunoSEQ multiplex PCR. V, J and clone size are those of that table, while D and trimming were read from the DNA. The table lists 200,000 to 250,000 clones, 84% of them singletons. CDR1 and CDR2 from the germline V gene are SGHKS and YYEKEE (reference sequence). This CDR3 has 15 residues. Trimming removed 3 bases at V and 6 bases at J, with 18 bases between. This clone was counted once. Source material: peripheral blood. The chain couples TRBV5-5 to TRBJ1-2, with D unclear. This clonotype was sampled from a young woman who had recovered from COVID-19. The CDR3 DNA reads as TGTGCCAGCAGCTACTCCCCCGGAGCGGGCAATGGCTACACCTTC. Its protein is CASSYSPGAGNGYTF.